The rows below give T cell receptor beta chains drawn from one sample of a study of cytomegalovirus exposure and HLA in healthy donors. Sequencing was performed with immunoSEQ multiplex PCR; in TCRdb, only in-frame clones are kept and a portion is missing. This table has about 160,000 clones, about 75% appearing once. Specimen: PBMCs. These TCRs come from a female donor in good health and CMV-seronegative. CDR3s include the opening cysteine and the closing phenylalanine or tryptophan. A D gene is named only where the DNA matches it firmly. Clone size is given for some rows only: seen once, a few or many times, or a class if the clone is expanded.

clone_size: -
v_call: TRBV21-1
d_call: -
j_call: TRBJ2-5
cdr3_nt: TGTGCCAGCAGCAAATCCGAAGAGACCCAGTACTTC
cdr3_aa: CASSKSEETQYF

clone_size: -
v_call: TRBV18
d_call: TRBD2
j_call: TRBJ2-7
cdr3_nt: TGTGCCAGCTCACTGGGACTAGCGGACACCTACGAGCAGTACTTC
cdr3_aa: CASSLGLADTYEQYF

clone_size: few
v_call: TRBV4-1
d_call: -
j_call: TRBJ1-1
cdr3_nt: TGCGCCAGCAGCTACCCAGGGGCAACGCCTGAAGCTTTCTTT
cdr3_aa: CASSYPGATPEAFF

clone_size: few
v_call: TRBV2
d_call: -
j_call: TRBJ1-4
cdr3_nt: TGTGCCAGCAGAGGGCAGGGGATTTATAATGAAAAACTGTTTTTT
cdr3_aa: CASRGQGIYNEKLFF

clone_size: -
v_call: TRBV19
d_call: TRBD1
j_call: TRBJ2-7
cdr3_nt: TGTGCCAGTAGTATTGTGACAGGGGGCTCCTACGAGCAGTACTTC
cdr3_aa: CASSIVTGGSYEQYF

clone_size: -
v_call: TRBV13
d_call: TRBD1
j_call: TRBJ1-2
cdr3_nt: TGTGCCAGCAGCTTAGCACAGGGGGCCTGGGGCTACACCTTC
cdr3_aa: CASSLAQGAWGYTF

clone_size: -
v_call: TRBV11-2
d_call: TRBD1
j_call: TRBJ2-7
cdr3_nt: TGTGCCAGCAGCACCCCGACAGGGTTCCCCCTCGAGCAGTACTTC
cdr3_aa: CASSTPTGFPLEQYF

clone_size: -
v_call: TRBV9
d_call: -
j_call: TRBJ2-5
cdr3_nt: TGTGCCAGCAGCGTCCGAGGAGGGACCCCGGAGACCCAGTACTTC
cdr3_aa: CASSVRGGTPETQYF

clone_size: -
v_call: TRBV5-1
d_call: TRBD1
j_call: TRBJ2-7
cdr3_nt: TGCGCCAGCAGCTTGGAGGGACAGGTCTACGAGCAGTACTTC
cdr3_aa: CASSLEGQVYEQYF

clone_size: -
v_call: TRBV15
d_call: TRBD2
j_call: TRBJ2-5
cdr3_nt: TGTGCCACCAGCCGCGGGACTAGCGGGAGTTATGGACAAGAGACCCAGTACTTC
cdr3_aa: CATSRGTSGSYGQETQYF

clone_size: few
v_call: TRBV5-4
d_call: TRBD2
j_call: TRBJ2-2
cdr3_nt: TGTGCCAGCAGCAGCCTAGCGGGAGCGGTTGCGAACACCGGGGAGCTGTTTTTT
cdr3_aa: CASSSLAGAVANTGELFF

clone_size: -
v_call: TRBV6-1
d_call: -
j_call: TRBJ1-1
cdr3_nt: TGTGCCAGCAGCAGACAGACTGAAGCTTTCTTT
cdr3_aa: CASSRQTEAFF

clone_size: once
v_call: TRBV9
d_call: TRBD1
j_call: TRBJ1-2
cdr3_nt: TGTGCCAGCAGCGTAGATCCCGGGACAGGGGACACCTATGGCTACACCTTC
cdr3_aa: CASSVDPGTGDTYGYTF

clone_size: -
v_call: TRBV11-3
d_call: -
j_call: TRBJ2-1
cdr3_nt: TGTGCCAGCAGCTTAAATCGGGGAAACTACAATGAGCAGTTCTTC
cdr3_aa: CASSLNRGNYNEQFF